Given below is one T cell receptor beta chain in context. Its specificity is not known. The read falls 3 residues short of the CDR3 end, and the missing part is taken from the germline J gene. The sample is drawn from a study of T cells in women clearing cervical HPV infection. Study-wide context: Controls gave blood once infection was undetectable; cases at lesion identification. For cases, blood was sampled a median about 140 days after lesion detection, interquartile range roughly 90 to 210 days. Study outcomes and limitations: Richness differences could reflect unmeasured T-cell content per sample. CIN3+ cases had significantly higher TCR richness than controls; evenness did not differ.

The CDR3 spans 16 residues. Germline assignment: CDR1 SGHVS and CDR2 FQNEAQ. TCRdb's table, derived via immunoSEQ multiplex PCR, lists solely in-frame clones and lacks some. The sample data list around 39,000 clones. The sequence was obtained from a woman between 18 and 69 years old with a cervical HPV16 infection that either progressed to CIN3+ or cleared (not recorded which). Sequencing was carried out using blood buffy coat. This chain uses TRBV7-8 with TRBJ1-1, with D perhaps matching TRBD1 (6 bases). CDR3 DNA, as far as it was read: TGTGCCAGCAGCTCCTATCAAGCGGGGGCGGGGGAGACA. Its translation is CASSSYQAGAGET. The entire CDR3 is CASSSYQAGAGETAFF.